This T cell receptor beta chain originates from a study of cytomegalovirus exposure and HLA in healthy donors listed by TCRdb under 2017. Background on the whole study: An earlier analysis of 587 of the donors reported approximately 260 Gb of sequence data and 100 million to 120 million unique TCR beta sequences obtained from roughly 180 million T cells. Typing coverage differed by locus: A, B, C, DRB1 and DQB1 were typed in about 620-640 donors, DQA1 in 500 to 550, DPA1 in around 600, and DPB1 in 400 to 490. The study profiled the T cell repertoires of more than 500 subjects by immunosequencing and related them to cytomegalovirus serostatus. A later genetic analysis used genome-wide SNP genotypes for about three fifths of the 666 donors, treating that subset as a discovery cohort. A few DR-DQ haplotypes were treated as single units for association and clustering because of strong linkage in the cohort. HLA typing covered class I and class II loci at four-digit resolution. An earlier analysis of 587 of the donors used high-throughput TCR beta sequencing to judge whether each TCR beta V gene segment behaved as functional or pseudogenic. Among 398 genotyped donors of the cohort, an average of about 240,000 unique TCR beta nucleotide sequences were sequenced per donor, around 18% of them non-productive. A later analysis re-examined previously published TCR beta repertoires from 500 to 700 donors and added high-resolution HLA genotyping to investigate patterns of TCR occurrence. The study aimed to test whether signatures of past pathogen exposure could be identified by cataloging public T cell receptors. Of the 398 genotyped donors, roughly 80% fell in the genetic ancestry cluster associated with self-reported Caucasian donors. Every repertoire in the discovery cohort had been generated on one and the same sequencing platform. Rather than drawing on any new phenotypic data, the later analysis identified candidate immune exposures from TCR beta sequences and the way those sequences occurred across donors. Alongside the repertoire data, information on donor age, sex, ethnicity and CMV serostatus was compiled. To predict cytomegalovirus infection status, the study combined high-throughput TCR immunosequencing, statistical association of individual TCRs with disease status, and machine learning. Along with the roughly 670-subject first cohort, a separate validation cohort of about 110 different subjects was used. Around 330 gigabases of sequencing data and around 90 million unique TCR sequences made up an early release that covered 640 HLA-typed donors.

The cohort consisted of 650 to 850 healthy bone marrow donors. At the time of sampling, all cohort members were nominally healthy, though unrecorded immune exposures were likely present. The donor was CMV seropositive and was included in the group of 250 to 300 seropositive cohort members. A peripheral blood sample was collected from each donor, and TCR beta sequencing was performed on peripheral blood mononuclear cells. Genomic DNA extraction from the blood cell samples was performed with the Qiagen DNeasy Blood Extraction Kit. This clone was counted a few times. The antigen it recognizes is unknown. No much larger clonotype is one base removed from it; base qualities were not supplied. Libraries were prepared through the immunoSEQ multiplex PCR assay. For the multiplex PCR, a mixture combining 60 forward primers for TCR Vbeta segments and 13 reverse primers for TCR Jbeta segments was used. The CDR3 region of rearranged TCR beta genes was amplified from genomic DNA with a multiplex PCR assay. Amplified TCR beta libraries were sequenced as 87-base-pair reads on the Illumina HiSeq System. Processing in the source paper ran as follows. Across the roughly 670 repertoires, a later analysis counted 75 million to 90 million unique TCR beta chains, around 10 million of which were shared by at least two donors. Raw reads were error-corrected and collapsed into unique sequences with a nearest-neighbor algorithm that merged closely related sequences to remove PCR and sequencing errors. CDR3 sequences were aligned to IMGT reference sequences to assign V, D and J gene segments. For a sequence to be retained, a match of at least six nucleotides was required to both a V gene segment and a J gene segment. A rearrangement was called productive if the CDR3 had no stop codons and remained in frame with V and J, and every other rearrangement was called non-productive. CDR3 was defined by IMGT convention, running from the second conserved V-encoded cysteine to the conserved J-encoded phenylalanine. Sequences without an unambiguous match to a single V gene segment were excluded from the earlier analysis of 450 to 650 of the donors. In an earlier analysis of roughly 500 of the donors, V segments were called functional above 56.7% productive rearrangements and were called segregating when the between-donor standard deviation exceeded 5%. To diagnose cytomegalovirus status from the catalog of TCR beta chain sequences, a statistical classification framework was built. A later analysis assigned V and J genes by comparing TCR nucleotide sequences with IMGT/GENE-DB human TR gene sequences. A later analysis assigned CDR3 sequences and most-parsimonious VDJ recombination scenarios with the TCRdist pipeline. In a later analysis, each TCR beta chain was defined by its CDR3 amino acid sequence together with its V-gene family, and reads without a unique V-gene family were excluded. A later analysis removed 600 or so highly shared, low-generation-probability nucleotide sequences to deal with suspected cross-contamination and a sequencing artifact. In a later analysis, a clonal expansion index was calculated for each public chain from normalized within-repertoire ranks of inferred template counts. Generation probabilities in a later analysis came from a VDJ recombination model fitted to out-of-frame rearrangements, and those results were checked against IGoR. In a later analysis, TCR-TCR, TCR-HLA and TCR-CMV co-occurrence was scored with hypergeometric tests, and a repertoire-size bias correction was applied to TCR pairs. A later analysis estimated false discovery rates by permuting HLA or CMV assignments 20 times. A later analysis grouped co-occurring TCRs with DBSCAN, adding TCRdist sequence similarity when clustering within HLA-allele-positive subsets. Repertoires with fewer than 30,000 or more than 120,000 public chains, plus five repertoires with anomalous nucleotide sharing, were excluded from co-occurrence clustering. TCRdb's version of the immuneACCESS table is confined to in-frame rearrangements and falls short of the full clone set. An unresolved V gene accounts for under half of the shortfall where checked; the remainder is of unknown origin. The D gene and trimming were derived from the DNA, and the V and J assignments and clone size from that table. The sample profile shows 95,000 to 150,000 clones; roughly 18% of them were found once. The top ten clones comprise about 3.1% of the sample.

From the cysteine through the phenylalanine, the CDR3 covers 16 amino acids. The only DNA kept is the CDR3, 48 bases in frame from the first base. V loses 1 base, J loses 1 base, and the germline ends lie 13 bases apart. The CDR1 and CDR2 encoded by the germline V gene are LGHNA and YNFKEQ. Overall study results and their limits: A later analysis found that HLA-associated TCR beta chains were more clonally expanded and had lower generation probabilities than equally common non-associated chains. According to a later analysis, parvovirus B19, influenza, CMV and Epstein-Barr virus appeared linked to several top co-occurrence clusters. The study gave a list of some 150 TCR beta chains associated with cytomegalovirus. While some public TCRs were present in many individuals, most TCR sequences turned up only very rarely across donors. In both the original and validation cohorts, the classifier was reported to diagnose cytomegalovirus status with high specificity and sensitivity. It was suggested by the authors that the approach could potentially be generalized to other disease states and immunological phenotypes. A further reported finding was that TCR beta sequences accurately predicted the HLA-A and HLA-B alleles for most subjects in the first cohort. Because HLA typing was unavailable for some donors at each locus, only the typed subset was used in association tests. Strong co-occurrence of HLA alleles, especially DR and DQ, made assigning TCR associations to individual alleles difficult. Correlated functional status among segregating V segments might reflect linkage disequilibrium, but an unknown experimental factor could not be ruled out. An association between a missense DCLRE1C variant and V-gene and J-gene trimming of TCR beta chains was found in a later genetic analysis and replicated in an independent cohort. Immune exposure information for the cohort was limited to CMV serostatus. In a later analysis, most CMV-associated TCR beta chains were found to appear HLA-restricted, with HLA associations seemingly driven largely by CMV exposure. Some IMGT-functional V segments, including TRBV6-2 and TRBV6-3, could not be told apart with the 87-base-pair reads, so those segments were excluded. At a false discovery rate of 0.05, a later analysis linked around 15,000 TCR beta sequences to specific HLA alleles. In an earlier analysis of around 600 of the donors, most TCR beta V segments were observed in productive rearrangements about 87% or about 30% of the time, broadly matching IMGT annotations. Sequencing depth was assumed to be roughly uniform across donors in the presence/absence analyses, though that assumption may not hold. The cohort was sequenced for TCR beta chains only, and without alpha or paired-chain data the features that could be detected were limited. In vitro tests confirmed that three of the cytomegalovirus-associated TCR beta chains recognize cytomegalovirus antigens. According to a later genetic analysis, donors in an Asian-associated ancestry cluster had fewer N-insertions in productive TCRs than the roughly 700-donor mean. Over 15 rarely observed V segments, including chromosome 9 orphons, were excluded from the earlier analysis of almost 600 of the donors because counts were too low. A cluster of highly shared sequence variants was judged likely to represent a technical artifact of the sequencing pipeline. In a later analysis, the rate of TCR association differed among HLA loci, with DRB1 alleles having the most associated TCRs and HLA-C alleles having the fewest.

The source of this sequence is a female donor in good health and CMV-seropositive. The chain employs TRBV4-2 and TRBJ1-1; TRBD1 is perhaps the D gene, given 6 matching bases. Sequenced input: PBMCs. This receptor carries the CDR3 CASSQVTIRGNTEAFF. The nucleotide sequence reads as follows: TGTGCCAGCAGCCAAGTAACTATCAGGGGGAACACTGAAGCTTTCTTT.